The rows below give T cell receptor beta chains drawn from one sample of a study of molecular identifiers for immune sequencing clone quantification. Each CDR3 protein gets one entry after TCRdb re-called the PCR reads with MiXCR. The sample lists hundreds of thousands of distinct CDR3 sequences; roughly 24% were seen once. The sequenced sample was naive CD8+ T cells from blood, with Jurkat cell RNA spiked in. These receptors were collected from a human donor in good health. Some libraries in this study had Jurkat cell RNA spiked in. The CDR3 runs from the conserved cysteine through the conserved F or W. D genes are given only for firm matches. Clone sizes are given selectively: once, few, many, or a class where the clone is expanded.

cdr3_aa: CASSSGNPYNEQFF
cdr3_nt: TGTGCCAGCAGCTCGGGGAACCCCTACAATGAGCAGTTCTTC
clone_size: .
v_call: TRBV12-3/TRBV12-4
j_call: TRBJ2-1
d_call: .

cdr3_aa: CAWSDVQGVYFYEQYF
cdr3_nt: TGTGCCTGGAGTGACGTACAGGGCGTGTATTTCTACGAGCAGTACTTC
clone_size: .
v_call: TRBV30
j_call: TRBJ2-7
d_call: .

cdr3_aa: CASSQVGTPSYNEQFF
cdr3_nt: TGTGCCAGCAGCCAAGTTGGCACCCCCTCCTACAATGAGCAGTTCTTC
clone_size: .
v_call: TRBV4-2
j_call: TRBJ2-1
d_call: .

cdr3_aa: CSVDDGGGLGANVLTF
cdr3_nt: TGCAGCGTTGACGATGGGGGGGGGCTTGGGGCCAACGTCCTGACTTTC
clone_size: .
v_call: TRBV29-1
j_call: TRBJ2-6
d_call: .

cdr3_aa: CASSLGWGNTEAFF
cdr3_nt: TGTGCCAGCAGTTTAGGCTGGGGGAACACTGAAGCTTTCTTT
clone_size: many
v_call: TRBV27
j_call: TRBJ1-1
d_call: .

cdr3_aa: CASSFGVSGGVDTQYF
cdr3_nt: TGTGCCAGCAGCTTCGGGGTGTCAGGAGGTGTAGATACGCAGTATTTT
clone_size: many
v_call: TRBV7-2
j_call: TRBJ2-3
d_call: .

cdr3_aa: CASSPLPGEETQYF
cdr3_nt: TGTGCCAGCAGTCCCCTGCCAGGGGAAGAGACCCAGTACTTC
clone_size: .
v_call: TRBV6-2/TRBV6-3
j_call: TRBJ2-5
d_call: .

cdr3_aa: CASSYEFSGANVLTF
cdr3_nt: TGTGCCAGCAGTTACGAATTCTCTGGGGCCAACGTCCTGACTTTC
clone_size: .
v_call: TRBV6-5
j_call: TRBJ2-6
d_call: .

cdr3_aa: CATSAGASYNEQFF
cdr3_nt: TGTGCCACCAGTGCGGGAGCGTCCTACAATGAGCAGTTCTTC
clone_size: many
v_call: TRBV24-1
j_call: TRBJ2-1
d_call: .

cdr3_aa: CASSAPGTTLAGQFF
cdr3_nt: TGTGCCAGCAGCGCGCCCGGGACTACTCTCGCCGGGCAGTTCTTC
clone_size: .
v_call: TRBV7-9
j_call: TRBJ2-1
d_call: TRBD2

cdr3_aa: CASRHSGNSPLHF
cdr3_nt: TGTGCCAGTAGACACAGCGGAAATTCACCCCTCCACTTT
clone_size: .
v_call: TRBV19
j_call: TRBJ1-6
d_call: .

cdr3_aa: CSARDTGRVYEQYF
cdr3_nt: TGCAGTGCTAGAGACACAGGGCGGGTGTACGAGCAGTACTTC
clone_size: few
v_call: TRBV20-1
j_call: TRBJ2-7
d_call: .

cdr3_aa: CASSRWNQPQHF
cdr3_nt: TGTGCCAGCAGTAGATGGAATCAGCCCCAGCATTTT
clone_size: .
v_call: TRBV7-9
j_call: TRBJ1-5
d_call: .

cdr3_aa: CASSRDSSRYEQYF
cdr3_nt: TGTGCCAGCAGCAGAGACAGTTCGCGCTATGAGCAGTACTTC
clone_size: few
v_call: TRBV7-9
j_call: TRBJ2-7
d_call: .

cdr3_aa: CASSLTPLGSEAFF
cdr3_nt: TGTGCCAGCAGCTTAACTCCTTTAGGCTCTGAAGCTTTCTTT
clone_size: few
v_call: TRBV7-9
j_call: TRBJ1-1
d_call: .

cdr3_aa: CASSVIEEPYGYTF
cdr3_nt: TGTGCCAGCAGCGTAATAGAGGAACCCTATGGCTACACCTTC
clone_size: .
v_call: TRBV9
j_call: TRBJ1-2
d_call: .

cdr3_aa: CASSPSGGALNEQFF
cdr3_nt: TGTGCCAGCAGCCCAAGCGGGGGGGCGCTAAATGAGCAGTTCTTC
clone_size: .
v_call: TRBV7-6
j_call: TRBJ2-1
d_call: TRBD2

cdr3_aa: CASSSQGGAYEQYF
cdr3_nt: TGTGCCAGCAGTTCTCAGGGGGGAGCCTACGAGCAGTACTTC
clone_size: .
v_call: TRBV27
j_call: TRBJ2-7
d_call: .

cdr3_aa: CASSLGQGAGEQYF
cdr3_nt: TGTGCCAGCAGCTTGGGACAGGGGGCAGGCGAGCAGTACTTC
clone_size: many
v_call: TRBV7-6
j_call: TRBJ2-7
d_call: TRBD1

cdr3_aa: CASTLSGRLYNEQFF
cdr3_nt: TGTGCCAGCACCCTTAGCGGGCGGCTCTACAATGAGCAGTTCTTC
clone_size: many
v_call: TRBV7-8
j_call: TRBJ2-1
d_call: TRBD2

cdr3_aa: CASSIWSRGNEQYF
cdr3_nt: TGTGCCAGTAGTATTTGGTCCCGCGGGAACGAGCAGTACTTC
clone_size: many
v_call: TRBV19
j_call: TRBJ2-7
d_call: .

cdr3_aa: CASSYGANYGYTF
cdr3_nt: TGTGCCAGCAGTTACGGAGCTAACTATGGCTACACCTTC
clone_size: few
v_call: TRBV6-2/TRBV6-3
j_call: TRBJ1-2
d_call: .

cdr3_aa: CASRVARGPGADTQYF
cdr3_nt: TGTGCCAGCAGAGTCGCCAGGGGCCCCGGGGCAGATACGCAGTATTTT
clone_size: .
v_call: TRBV6-1
j_call: TRBJ2-3
d_call: .

cdr3_aa: CASSLGGQEAFF
cdr3_nt: TGTGCCAGCAGCTTAGGTGGACAGGAAGCTTTCTTT
clone_size: many
v_call: TRBV7-6
j_call: TRBJ1-1
d_call: .

cdr3_aa: CASSLAQGLAGTDTQYF
cdr3_nt: TGTGCCAGCAGCTTAGCGCAAGGACTAGCAGGCACAGATACGCAGTATTTT
clone_size: .
v_call: TRBV7-9
j_call: TRBJ2-3
d_call: TRBD2

cdr3_aa: CASSRGRVDMQYF
cdr3_nt: TGTGCCAGCAGCCGGGGAAGGGTTGATATGCAGTATTTT
clone_size: .
v_call: TRBV7-9
j_call: TRBJ2-3
d_call: .

cdr3_aa: CSASGLVSTSSYEQYF
cdr3_nt: TGCAGTGCTAGTGGACTTGTCTCAACCAGCTCCTACGAGCAGTACTTC
clone_size: .
v_call: TRBV20-1
j_call: TRBJ2-7
d_call: .

cdr3_aa: CASSQGPVPSSTDTQYF
cdr3_nt: TGCGCCAGCAGCCAAGGTCCCGTACCTTCTAGCACAGATACGCAGTATTTT
clone_size: few
v_call: TRBV4-1
j_call: TRBJ2-3
d_call: .

cdr3_aa: CSAPGLDKAYEQYF
cdr3_nt: TGCAGTGCCCCAGGGTTAGACAAAGCCTACGAGCAGTACTTC
clone_size: few
v_call: TRBV20-1
j_call: TRBJ2-7
d_call: .

cdr3_aa: CASSQGPSTDTQYF
cdr3_nt: TGTGCCAGCAGCCAAGGACCCAGCACAGATACGCAGTATTTT
clone_size: .
v_call: TRBV11-2
j_call: TRBJ2-3
d_call: .

cdr3_aa: CATSPGVGTDTQYF
cdr3_nt: TGTGCCACCAGTCCGGGGGTAGGCACAGATACGCAGTATTTT
clone_size: few
v_call: TRBV15
j_call: TRBJ2-3
d_call: .

cdr3_aa: CASSLTGQGLTKNIQYF
cdr3_nt: TGTGCCAGCAGTTTAACCGGACAGGGCTTGACCAAAAACATTCAGTACTTC
clone_size: many
v_call: TRBV28
j_call: TRBJ2-4
d_call: TRBD1

cdr3_aa: CASSLGGSAGELFF
cdr3_nt: TGTGCCAGCAGTTTAGGAGGGTCGGCCGGGGAGCTGTTTTTT
clone_size: .
v_call: TRBV12-3/TRBV12-4
j_call: TRBJ2-2
d_call: .

cdr3_aa: CASSFPGYEQYF
cdr3_nt: TGTGCCAGCAGCTTTCCGGGGTACGAGCAGTACTTC
clone_size: many
v_call: TRBV7-2
j_call: TRBJ2-7
d_call: .

cdr3_aa: CSARTPTGNIQYF
cdr3_nt: TGCAGTGCTCGGACACCTACGGGAAACATTCAGTACTTC
clone_size: .
v_call: TRBV20-1
j_call: TRBJ2-4
d_call: .

cdr3_aa: CASSQLTSGYEQYF
cdr3_nt: TGCGCCAGCAGCCAACTGACTAGCGGCTACGAGCAGTACTTC
clone_size: many
v_call: TRBV4-3
j_call: TRBJ2-7
d_call: TRBD2

cdr3_aa: CAWSVTGNEQFF
cdr3_nt: TGTGCCTGGAGTGTGACAGGCAATGAGCAGTTCTTC
clone_size: many
v_call: TRBV30
j_call: TRBJ2-1
d_call: .

cdr3_aa: CSVERQGAFDTEALF
cdr3_nt: TGCAGCGTTGAACGACAGGGGGCTTTTGACACTGAAGCTCTCTTT
clone_size: .
v_call: TRBV29-1
j_call: TRBJ1-1
d_call: TRBD1

cdr3_aa: CAISVGTENTEAFF
cdr3_nt: TGTGCCATCAGTGTAGGGACAGAGAACACTGAAGCTTTCTTT
clone_size: few
v_call: TRBV10-3
j_call: TRBJ1-1
d_call: TRBD1

cdr3_aa: CASMGVSNQETQYF
cdr3_nt: TGTGCCAGCATGGGGGTCAGTAACCAAGAGACCCAGTACTTC
clone_size: many
v_call: TRBV2
j_call: TRBJ2-5
d_call: .

cdr3_aa: CASGQEVAGSYEQYF
cdr3_nt: TGCGCCAGCGGCCAAGAGGTAGCGGGGTCTTACGAGCAGTACTTC
clone_size: .
v_call: TRBV4-3
j_call: TRBJ2-7
d_call: TRBD2

cdr3_aa: CASSLGAGGEQYF
cdr3_nt: TGTGCCAGCAGCTTAGGGGCAGGGGGCGAGCAGTACTTC
clone_size: many
v_call: TRBV7-2
j_call: TRBJ2-7
d_call: TRBD1

cdr3_aa: CATSYYNSPLHF
cdr3_nt: TGTGCCACCTCCTACTATAATTCACCCCTCCACTTT
clone_size: many
v_call: TRBV27
j_call: TRBJ1-6
d_call: .

cdr3_aa: CASRVAGGTETQYF
cdr3_nt: TGTGCCAGCAGGGTAGCGGGGGGCACCGAGACCCAGTACTTC
clone_size: .
v_call: TRBV2
j_call: TRBJ2-5
d_call: TRBD2

cdr3_aa: CASSQSQGPYNEQFF
cdr3_nt: TGTGCCAGCAGCCAATCACAGGGACCCTACAATGAGCAGTTCTTC
clone_size: few
v_call: TRBV14
j_call: TRBJ2-1
d_call: .

cdr3_aa: CASRGLGGQETQYF
cdr3_nt: TGTGCCAGCAGGGGACTAGGGGGTCAAGAGACCCAGTACTTC
clone_size: .
v_call: TRBV27
j_call: TRBJ2-5
d_call: TRBD2

cdr3_aa: CASSVGGGGTEAFF
cdr3_nt: TGTGCCAGCAGCGTAGGGGGCGGAGGCACTGAAGCTTTCTTT
clone_size: many
v_call: TRBV9
j_call: TRBJ1-1
d_call: .

cdr3_aa: CASSLRADVSSYEQYF
cdr3_nt: TGTGCCAGCAGCTTGCGCGCGGACGTAAGCTCCTACGAGCAGTACTTC
clone_size: .
v_call: TRBV5-6
j_call: TRBJ2-7
d_call: .

cdr3_aa: CATSALAGINPRELFF
cdr3_nt: TGTGCCACCAGTGCACTAGCGGGGATCAACCCCCGGGAGCTGTTTTTT
clone_size: .
v_call: TRBV24-1
j_call: TRBJ2-2
d_call: TRBD2

cdr3_aa: CASSIRAGAPYEQYF
cdr3_nt: TGTGCCAGTAGTATTCGAGCGGGCGCGCCCTACGAGCAGTACTTC
clone_size: few
v_call: TRBV19
j_call: TRBJ2-7
d_call: .

cdr3_aa: CASSTPRDSRDIQYF
cdr3_nt: TGTGCCAGCAGTACCCCCCGGGACAGTCGGGACATTCAGTACTTC
clone_size: few
v_call: TRBV6-2/TRBV6-3
j_call: TRBJ2-4
d_call: TRBD1

cdr3_aa: CASSFGGESSYNEQFF
cdr3_nt: TGTGCCAGCAGCTTTGGGGGCGAAAGCTCCTACAATGAGCAGTTCTTC
clone_size: .
v_call: TRBV11-3
j_call: TRBJ2-1
d_call: .

cdr3_aa: CASSSPGTAYEQYF
cdr3_nt: TGTGCCAGCAGCTCGCCCGGGACAGCCTACGAGCAGTACTTC
clone_size: many
v_call: TRBV7-9
j_call: TRBJ2-7
d_call: TRBD1

cdr3_aa: CASRPTGGRDGYTF
cdr3_nt: TGTGCCAGCAGACCGACAGGGGGCCGTGATGGCTACACCTTC
clone_size: many
v_call: TRBV6-4
j_call: TRBJ1-2
d_call: TRBD1

cdr3_aa: CSVEGAGTEAFF
cdr3_nt: TGCAGCGTTGAAGGGGCGGGCACTGAAGCTTTCTTT
clone_size: few
v_call: TRBV29-1
j_call: TRBJ1-1
d_call: .

cdr3_aa: CASSTGAGAEKLFF
cdr3_nt: TGTGCCAGCAGCACAGGGGCGGGCGCGGAAAAACTGTTTTTT
clone_size: .
v_call: TRBV13
j_call: TRBJ1-4
d_call: TRBD1

cdr3_aa: CASSLWGMNTGELFF
cdr3_nt: TGTGCCAGCAGTTTATGGGGCATGAACACCGGGGAGCTGTTTTTT
clone_size: .
v_call: TRBV28
j_call: TRBJ2-2
d_call: .

cdr3_aa: CASSQEGAVYEQYF
cdr3_nt: TGCGCCAGCAGCCAAGAAGGTGCGGTCTACGAGCAGTACTTC
clone_size: few
v_call: TRBV4-1
j_call: TRBJ2-7
d_call: .

cdr3_aa: CASGLAGRGQSYEQYF
cdr3_nt: TGTGCCAGCGGCTTAGCTGGCAGGGGGCAATCCTACGAGCAGTACTTC
clone_size: .
v_call: TRBV7-6
j_call: TRBJ2-7
d_call: TRBD1

cdr3_aa: CASSFGSGGSYEQYF
cdr3_nt: TGTGCCAGCAGTTTCGGGAGCGGGGGAAGCTACGAGCAGTACTTC
clone_size: .
v_call: TRBV27
j_call: TRBJ2-7
d_call: TRBD2